A single sample gave rise to the 16 T cell receptor beta chains below, sequenced in a study of blood T cell repertoires in COVID-19. Assay used: immunoSEQ multiplex PCR; TCRdb lists only in-frame clones, some missing. The sample holds over 55,000 clones; 65% to 90% are singletons and the top ten take about a tenth. Sequenced: peripheral blood. The receptors were gathered from a man in his forties or fifties with COVID-19, enrolled during active disease.

The DNA of the CDR3 is TGTGCCAGTAGTCCCCCGACAGGGGGCAATCAGCCCCAGCATTTT. Encoded protein: CASSPPTGGNQPQHF. The chain couples TRBV19 to TRBJ1-5; 8 bases agree with TRBD1. V trimming: 5 bases; J trimming: 2 bases; junction bases outside the gene matches: 5. CDR3 length equals 15 residues. Per the germline V gene, CDR1 is LNHDA and CDR2 is SQIVND (reference sequence).

The sample holds a few counts of this clone. The chain recombines TRBV28 with TRBJ2-7, with 8 bases identical to TRBD1. Germline CDR1 is MDHEN and CDR2 is SYDVKM. J was trimmed by 8 bases and V by 6 bases; bases with no gene match: 15. CDR3 length: 15 amino acids. The CDR3 loop is CASSPPPGQATKQYF. The CDR3 DNA is TGTGCCAGCAGCCCTCCCCCGGGACAGGCCACTAAGCAGTACTTC.

This chain links TRBV7-2 with TRBJ2-6; a weak D match, TRBD1 (5 bases). Trimming left V 5 bases short and J 2 bases short, with 13 bases between. CDR1 is SGHTA and CDR2 is FQGNSA in the germline V gene. The CDR3 runs to 16 residues. This CDR3 reads CASSATGGAGANVLTF. CDR3 coding DNA: TGTGCCAGCAGCGCTACAGGTGGCGCTGGGGCCAACGTCCTGACTTTC.

This chain joins TRBV4-1 and TRBJ2-3; tentatively, D is TRBD2 (5 bases). V was pared by 0 bases and J by 5 bases, with 21 bases between. Germline-derived CDR1 and CDR2 are MGHRA and YSYEKL. This CDR3 is built from 18 residues. The CDR3, as DNA: TGCGCCAGCAGCCAAGAAGGCAGCGGACCGCTGGGTGGAGATACGCAGTATTTT. This sequence encodes CASSQEGSGPLGGDTQYF.

The V call is TRBV5-6, the J call TRBJ2-5; maybe TRBD2 (6 bases). The CDR3 has 16 amino acids. The germline V and J ends were trimmed by 0 bases and 5 bases, with 17 bases remaining between them. Germline CDR1 is SGHDT and CDR2 is YYEEEE. This chain's CDR3 is CASSLGGDENVETQYF. CDR3 DNA: TGTGCCAGCAGCTTGGGCGGGGATGAAAACGTGGAGACCCAGTACTTC.

Points on this clone: Other nucleotide sequences in the sample specify the same CDR3. This chain connects TRBV28 to TRBJ1-2; D is perhaps TRBD1 (6 bases). In germline, CDR1 is MDHEN, CDR2 SYDVKM. The CDR3 extends over 12 amino acids. V lost 3 bases and J 5 bases, leaving 7 bases between the germline ends. The CDR3 is CASSLRGYGYTF. DNA of the CDR3: TGTGCCAGCAGTTTGAGGGGGTATGGCTACACCTTC.

This clone is large (0.1 to 1%) by share. The genes are TRBV19 and TRBJ1-1, with D uncertain. This CDR3 region has 13 residues. Trimming shortened V by 5 bases and J by 2 bases, and 9 bases separated the two germline ends. CDR1 LNHDA and CDR2 SQIVND come from the germline V gene (reference sequence). This CDR3 reads CASSGTINTEAFF. DNA for the CDR3: TGTGCCAGTAGTGGCACAATAAACACTGAAGCTTTCTTT. Full variable domain (missing parts from reference TRBV19 and TRBJ1-1): DGGITQSPKYLFRKEGQNVTLSCEQNLNHDAMYWYRQDPGQGLRLIYYSQIVNDFQKGDIAEGYSVSREKKESFPLTVTSAQKNPTAFYLCASSGTINTEAFFGQGTRLTVV.

The sample holds one count of this clone. The chain has TRBV10-3 and TRBJ2-1, with 9 bases that match TRBD2. CDR1 and CDR2 from the germline V gene are ENHRY and SYGVKD. The J segment lost 8 bases and the V segment lost 4 bases, leaving 6 bases of the junction unmatched. The CDR3 is 14 residues long. The CDR3 nucleotides read TGTGCCATCAGTGCTAGCGGGATCCGTGATGAGCAGTTCTTC. This translates into CAISASGIRDEQFF.

V gene TRBV28 combines with J gene TRBJ2-5; TRBD2 matches at 7 bases. The CDR3 extends over 17 amino acids. Looked up from germline, CDR1 is MDHEN and CDR2 is SYDVKM. After removal of 3 bases from V and 0 bases from J, the junction contained 10 bases not matched to a gene. As DNA, the CDR3 is TGTGCCAGCAGTTTGGTGTCTAGCGGTTTTTACCAAGAGACCCAGTACTTC. Translated: CASSLVSSGFYQETQYF.

In this sample, this clone turned up once. The chain recombines TRBV19 with TRBJ1-1, with a tentative D call TRBD1 (6 bases). The CDR3 loop spans 15 amino acids. Germline V lookup: CDR1 LNHDA, CDR2 SQIVND (reference sequence). The V and J ends lost 4 bases and 0 bases respectively, with 12 bases between them. The CDR3 sequence: CASSSPGVMNTEAFF. The CDR3 nucleotides read TGTGCCAGTAGTAGCCCAGGGGTGATGAACACTGAAGCTTTCTTT.

J is TRBJ2-3 and V is TRBV6-5, with D unclear. Germline V gives CDR1 MNHEY, CDR2 SVGAGI. This CDR3 region has 14 residues. V lost 2 bases and J 3 bases, leaving 9 bases between the germline ends. The CDR3 sequence: CASSYVLSTDTQYF. The CDR3 DNA is TGTGCCAGCAGTTACGTCTTGTCGACAGATACGCAGTATTTT.

V and J are TRBV5-1 and TRBJ1-1; D is ambiguous. The ends were cut back, 3 bases at V and 0 bases at J, with 9 bases in the middle. The CDR3 is 14 residues long. In germline, CDR1 is SGHRS, CDR2 YFSETQ. The CDR3 region is CASSSNRMNTEAFF. The CDR3 DNA is TGCGCCAGCAGCTCCAACAGAATGAACACTGAAGCTTTCTTT.

V and J are TRBV7-2 and TRBJ1-1, with 9 bases identical to TRBD1. V was clipped by 5 bases and J by 5 bases; unmatched bases: 6. Germline values: CDR1 SGHTA, CDR2 FQGNSA. The CDR3 consists of 14 residues. CDR3 DNA: TGTGCCAGCAGCGAAGGGACAGGGCGGACTGAAGCTTTCTTT. This translates into CASSEGTGRTEAFF.

The rearrangement links TRBV10-2 to TRBJ1-5; D is unresolved. Trimming shortened V by 4 bases and J by 5 bases, and 12 bases separated the two germline ends. This CDR3 has 14 residues. CDR1 and CDR2 (germline): WSHSY, SAAADI. For the CDR3, the DNA is TGCGCCAGCAGTGTGAGCGGTAGGCATCAGCCCCAGCATTTT. As protein: CASSVSGRHQPQHF.

This clone is a singleton in its sample. The chain is built from TRBV18 and TRBJ2-5; TRBD1 agrees at 8 bases. The junction had 11 bases not matched to a gene; V was cut back by 1 base and J by 4 bases. This CDR3 contains 17 residues. In germline, CDR1 is KGHSH, CDR2 LQKENI. In DNA form, the CDR3 reads TGTGCCAGCTCACCACTTTCGACAGGGGCGTATGGAGAGACCCAGTACTTC. It specifies CASSPLSTGAYGETQYF. Full variable domain (missing parts from reference TRBV18 and TRBJ2-5): NAGVMQNPRHLVRRRGQEARLRCSPMKGHSHVYWYRQLPEEGLKFMVYLQKENIIDESGMPKERFSAEFPKEGPSILRIQQVVRGDSAAYFCASSPLSTGAYGETQYFGPGTRLLVL.

This CDR3 is CASSATGGGEQYF. CDR3 DNA sequence: TGTGCCAGCAGCGCAACAGGGGGTGGCGAGCAGTACTTC. The chain uses TRBV6-5 and TRBJ2-7, with TRBD1 identical over 8 bases. The V gene end was trimmed by 6 bases and the J gene end by 6 bases; junction bases not matched to a gene: 7. CDR3 length: 13 amino acids. Germline loops: CDR1 MNHEY, CDR2 SVGAGI.